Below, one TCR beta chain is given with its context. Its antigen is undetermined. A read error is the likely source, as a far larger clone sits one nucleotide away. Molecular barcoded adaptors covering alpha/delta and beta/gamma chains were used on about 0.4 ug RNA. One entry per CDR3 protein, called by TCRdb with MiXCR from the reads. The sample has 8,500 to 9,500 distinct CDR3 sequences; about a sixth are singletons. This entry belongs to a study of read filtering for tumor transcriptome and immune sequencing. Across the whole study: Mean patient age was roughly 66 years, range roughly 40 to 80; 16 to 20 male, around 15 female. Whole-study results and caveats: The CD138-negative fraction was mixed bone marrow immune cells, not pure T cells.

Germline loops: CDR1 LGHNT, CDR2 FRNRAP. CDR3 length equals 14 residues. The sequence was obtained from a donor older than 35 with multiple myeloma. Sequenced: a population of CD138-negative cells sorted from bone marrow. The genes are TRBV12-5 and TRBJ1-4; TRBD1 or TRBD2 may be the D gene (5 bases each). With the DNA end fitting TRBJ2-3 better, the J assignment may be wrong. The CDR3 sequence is CASGTGTLQAMQYF. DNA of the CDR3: TGTGCTAGTGGGACCGGGACCCTCCAGGCGATGCAGTATTTT.